The next 31 T cell receptor beta chains were all read from a single sample in a study of cytomegalovirus exposure and HLA in healthy donors. The study ran its PCR with 60 Vbeta and 13 Jbeta primers. TCRdb's copy holds only in-frame clones and misses some; the assay was immunoSEQ multiplex PCR. The table lists 130,000 or so clones, approximately 77% of them singletons. The sample was PBMCs. These receptors all come from a woman in her thirties or forties in good health and CMV-seronegative.

The chain combines TRBV27 with TRBJ2-1, with TRBD2 matching 11 bases. Germline CDR1 MNHEY, CDR2 SMNVEV (reference sequence). Trimming cost V 5 bases and J 8 bases; bases outside gene matches: 8. The CDR3 has 15 residues. The CDR3 here is CASSAASGGIYEQFF. The CDR3 nucleotides are TGTGCCAGCAGTGCCGCTAGCGGGGGGATCTATGAGCAGTTCTTC.

In the case of this clone: This specimen includes other DNA sequences encoding the same CDR3. This rearrangement joins TRBV7-9 to TRBJ1-5, with TRBD1 identical over 10 bases. Germline V gives CDR1 SEHNR, CDR2 FQNEAQ (reference sequence). The CDR3 extends over 18 amino acids. V was clipped by 2 bases and J by 2 bases; unmatched bases: 9. The CDR3 DNA reads as TGTGCCAGCAGCTTAACCGGGACAGGGGACATGCGCAATCAGCCCCAGCATTTT. Amino acids: CASSLTGTGDMRNQPQHF.

The V call is TRBV7-9, the J call TRBJ2-3; 10 bases match TRBD2. The CDR3 covers 17 residues. Germline V lookup: CDR1 SEHNR, CDR2 FQNEAQ (reference sequence). Trimming took 0 bases from V and 0 from J; bases not matched to a gene: 3. CDR3 nucleotides: TGTGCCAGCAGCTTAGCCTATAGCGGGGGGAGCACAGATACGCAGTATTTT. Translating it yields CASSLAYSGGSTDTQYF.

The chain couples TRBV19 to TRBJ1-1; tentative D call: TRBD1 (6 bases). The CDR3 sequence is 13 residues long. Germline CDR1 is LNHDA and CDR2 is SQIVND (reference sequence). Between the trimmed V and J ends, which lost 5 bases and 1 base, there was a span of 8 bases. The CDR3 DNA sequence: TGTGCCAGTAGTGGACAGAGGAACACTGAAGCTTTCTTT. Translated: CASSGQRNTEAFF.

The chain is built from TRBV2 and TRBJ2-5; 11 nucleotides align to TRBD2. Germline V CDR1 and CDR2: SNHLY, FYNNEI. The J segment lost 5 bases and the V segment lost 4 bases, leaving 12 bases of the junction unmatched. The CDR3 extends over 17 amino acids. CDR3 bases: TGTGCCAGCAGTGGGCTTAGCGGGGGGGCAGTAATGGAGACCCAGTACTTC. Translation: CASSGLSGGAVMETQYF.

The chain has TRBV11-2 and TRBJ1-6; D uncertain. Trimming shortened V by 1 base and J by 6 bases, and 7 bases separated the two germline ends. The CDR3 runs to 14 residues. From germline, CDR1 is SGHAT and CDR2 FQNNGV. Written as DNA, the CDR3 is TGTGCCAGCAGCTTAGTGGGCAGTAATTCACCCCTCCACTTT. This encodes CASSLVGSNSPLHF.

The chain carries TRBV5-1 and TRBJ2-1, with TRBD2 identical over 7 bases. With 0 bases clipped from V and 4 bases from J, the junction kept 7 bases outside the gene matches. The CDR3 has 16 residues. Germline loops: CDR1 SGHRS, CDR2 YFSETQ. This CDR3 reads CASSLDPAGDYNEQFF. CDR3 DNA sequence: TGCGCCAGCAGCTTGGATCCCGCGGGAGATTACAATGAGCAGTTCTTC.

Concerning this clone: The junction and the germline gene differ at one end; a read error may be behind it. The J gene is TRBJ2-1, the V gene TRBV7-7; weak D call: TRBD2 (5 bases). Per germline, CDR1 SSHAT and CDR2 FNYEAQ (reference sequence). This CDR3 has 13 residues. The CDR3 nucleotides read TGTGCTAGCAGCATGACTGACGGGGATCGACAGTTCTTC. Its protein is CASSMTDGDRQFF.

V and J are TRBV5-4 and TRBJ2-5; 8 bases map to TRBD1. The CDR3 spans 13 residues. The V gene's germline CDR1 is SGHNT and CDR2 YYREEE (reference sequence). Trimming removed 5 bases from V and 5 bases from J; junction bases left unmatched: 5. The CDR3 reads CASSRQGRETQYF. The CDR3 DNA reads as TGTGCCAGCAGTCGACAGGGGAGGGAGACCCAGTACTTC. The full variable domain, its missing parts supplied by reference TRBV5-4 and TRBJ2-5, is ETGVTQSPTHLIKTRGQQVTLRCSSQSGHNTVSWYQQALGQGPQFIFQYYREEENGRGNFPPRFSGLQFPNYSSELNVNALELDDSALYLCASSRQGRETQYFGPGTRLLVL.

Only a few counts were recorded for this clone. The genes are TRBV18 and TRBJ1-2; a weak D match, TRBD1 (5 bases). The ends were cut back, 0 bases at V and 5 bases at J, with 10 bases in the middle. The CDR3 contains 14 residues. Germline CDR1 is KGHSH and CDR2 is LQKENI. As DNA, the CDR3 is TGTGCCAGCTCACCACCGGGGCAAATGTATGGCTACACCTTC. It is translated as CASSPPGQMYGYTF.

V is TRBV25-1 and J is TRBJ1-1; no clear D gene. The V end lost 6 bases, the J end lost 4 bases, and 18 bases lay between the germline ends. Germline-derived CDR1 and CDR2 are MGHDK and SYGVNS. The CDR3 consists of 15 residues. CDR3 region: CASRTSGGRTTEAFF. CDR3 sequence (DNA): TGTGCCAGCAGAACCTCAGGAGGCAGGACCACTGAAGCTTTCTTT.

This chain connects TRBV18 to TRBJ2-2, with 8 bases fitting TRBD1. Germline loops: CDR1 KGHSH, CDR2 LQKENI. This CDR3 has 16 amino acids. Losses at the gene ends were 0 bases for V and 5 bases for J; bases not matched to a gene: 5. CDR3 bases: TGTGCCAGCTCACCACCCGGACAGGGTTTTACCGGGGAGCTGTTTTTT. Translation gives CASSPPGQGFTGELFF.

The chain uses TRBV4-3 and TRBJ2-3, with TRBD2 matching over 15 bases. The CDR3 covers 17 residues. V dropped 4 bases and J dropped 4; count of bases not matched to a gene: 6. CDR1 is LGHNA, CDR2 YSLEER, per germline. CDR3 coding DNA: TGCGCCAGCAGCCCCTTCGGACTAGCGGGGGGGTCAGATACGCAGTATTTT. Residues: CASSPFGLAGGSDTQYF.

The chain carries TRBV2 and TRBJ2-5, with unresolved D. This CDR3 spans 14 amino acids. Per germline, CDR1 SNHLY and CDR2 FYNNEI. With 1 base removed from V and 0 bases from J, the gap between germline ends came to 6 bases. As DNA, the CDR3 is TGTGCCAGCAGTGAAGGAGAGTACCAAGAGACCCAGTACTTC. Translating gives CASSEGEYQETQYF.

This clone was observed a handful of times. The V gene is TRBV19, the J gene TRBJ1-4; D not resolved. Germline V gene data show CDR1 as LNHDA and CDR2 as SQIVND (reference sequence). The CDR3 covers 15 residues. The V and J ends lost 3 bases and 6 bases respectively, with 14 bases between them. The CDR3 DNA reads as TGTGCCAGTAGTATCGTGGAGAGTCTCCATGAAAAACTGTTTTTT. Translated: CASSIVESLHEKLFF.

The rearrangement joins TRBV5-4 to TRBJ1-2; no definite D call. Deletions cut 0 bases from V and 6 bases from J, with 6 bases between. CDR3 length: 12 residues. Per germline, CDR1 SGHNT and CDR2 YYREEE (reference sequence). The CDR3: CASSLVANGYTF. The CDR3 region has the DNA TGTGCCAGCAGCTTGGTTGCGAATGGCTACACCTTC.

The chain uses TRBV4-1 and TRBJ1-2; D remains unclear. The CDR3 runs 19 residues. Trimming took 4 bases from V and 3 from J, leaving 27 bases between them. Per germline, CDR1 MGHRA and CDR2 YSYEKL. The CDR3 here is CASSPKVILDRGPDYGYTF. The CDR3, as DNA: TGCGCCAGCAGCCCAAAGGTTATTTTGGACCGAGGGCCGGACTATGGCTACACCTTC.

This clone was counted once. The V call is TRBV28, the J call TRBJ1-4, with D hard to call. Germline CDR1 MDHEN, CDR2 SYDVKM. This CDR3 is 13 amino acids long. Trimming pared 11 bases from V and 5 bases from J, leaving 15 bases between. CDR3 bases: TGTGCCCTCCAAGGGAGTCAGAATGAAAAACTGTTTTTT. Translating it yields CALQGSQNEKLFF. Using reference TRBV28 and TRBJ1-4 for the parts outside the CDR3, the full variable domain is DVKVTQSSRYLVKRTGEKVFLECVQDMDHENMFWYRQDPGLGLRLIYFSYDVKMKEKGDIPEGYSVSREKKERFSLILESASTNQTSMYLCALQGSQNEKLFFGSGTQLSVL.

V gene TRBV10-2 combines with J gene TRBJ1-2; D is undetermined. The CDR3 has 16 amino acids. The V end was cut by 7 bases, the J end by 5 bases, with 23 bases between. The germline V gene encodes CDR1 WSHSY and CDR2 SAAADI. CDR3 amino acids: CASNNLISPSLYGYTF. The CDR3 region has the DNA TGCGCCAGCAATAATTTGATTTCTCCATCGCTATATGGCTACACCTTC.

The V and J genes are TRBV28 and TRBJ1-2; TRBD1 might be the D (5 bases). Germline assignment: CDR1 MDHEN and CDR2 SYDVKM. This CDR3 contains 11 residues. The V and J ends lost 8 bases and 7 bases respectively, with 11 bases between them. The DNA for the CDR3 is TGTGCCAGCGGAACAGGTAGTGGCTACACCTTC. This translates into CASGTGSGYTF.

The chain combines TRBV15 with TRBJ2-5; 11 nucleotides align to TRBD1. The CDR3 spans 14 residues. The germline V gene encodes CDR1 LNHNV and CDR2 YYDKDF (reference sequence). J was trimmed by 4 bases and V by 8 bases; bases with no gene match: 6. CDR3 sequence (DNA): TGTGCCACCCTGGACAGGGGGCTTCGAGAGACCCAGTACTTC. This codes for CATLDRGLRETQYF.

The chain has TRBV5-1 and TRBJ2-5; 9 bases are shared with TRBD1. Germline V CDR1 and CDR2: SGHRS, YFSETQ. The CDR3 has 18 residues. V was clipped by 1 base and J by 2 bases; unmatched bases: 12. CDR3 sequence reads: CASSLSGTGSGQQETQYF. The CDR3 DNA sequence: TGCGCCAGCAGCTTGTCCGGGACAGGGTCTGGACAACAAGAGACCCAGTACTTC.

This clone was detected only a few times. This rearrangement joins TRBV29-1 to TRBJ2-3, with a tentative D call TRBD1 (5 bases). Germline CDR1 is SQVTM and CDR2 is ANQGSEA. The CDR3 totals 14 residues. The V gene lost 6 bases and the J gene lost 1 base, with 14 bases spanning the gap. This CDR3 is CSVRRGVGTDTQYF. In DNA, the CDR3 is TGCAGCGTCAGAAGGGGTGTTGGCACAGATACGCAGTATTTT.

The J gene is TRBJ1-3, the V gene TRBV5-1; TRBD1 is a possible D gene (6 bases). With 2 bases removed from V and 1 base from J, the gap between germline ends came to 10 bases. CDR3 length: 15 residues. Germline CDR1 and CDR2: SGHRS and YFSETQ. The chain's CDR3 is CASSFKGESGNTIYF. CDR3 sequence (DNA): TGCGCCAGCAGCTTCAAGGGGGAATCTGGAAACACCATATATTTT.

This clone has only a few counts. The J gene is TRBJ1-6, the V gene TRBV6-5; 7 bases align to TRBD1. With V trimmed by 5 bases and J by 5 bases, 6 bases remained unmatched. Germline-derived CDR1 and CDR2 are MNHEY and SVGAGI. The CDR3 sequence is 15 residues long. CDR3 nucleotides: TGTGCCAGCAGTCGCGACAGGGCCGATAATTCACCCCTCCACTTT. Translation: CASSRDRADNSPLHF.

The J gene is TRBJ2-5, the V gene TRBV6-1, with D perhaps matching TRBD2 (6 bases). Germline CDR1 is MNHNS and CDR2 is SASEGT. Trimming pared 7 bases from V and 5 bases from J, leaving 14 bases between. There are 13 residues in the CDR3. CDR3 region: CASTEGLVETQYF. DNA of the CDR3: TGTGCCAGCACCGAGGGACTGGTGGAGACCCAGTACTTC.

This chain connects TRBV21-1 to TRBJ1-1; no DNA check was done on the table's D call, TRBD1. TRBV21-1 is shown as a pseudogene. There are 15 residues in the CDR3. CDR3 nucleotides: TGTGCCAGCAGCAAAGCCAGGGAACTGAACACTGAAGCTTTCTTT. The encoded protein is CASSKARELNTEAFF.

About this clone itself: Other nucleotide sequences from this sample produce the same CDR3. The V and J genes are TRBV5-1 and TRBJ1-1; a possible D gene is TRBD1 (5 bases). Germline lookup yields CDR1 SGHRS and CDR2 YFSETQ. V lost 1 base to trimming and J lost 4 bases, with 8 bases between them. This CDR3 is 13 amino acids long. The DNA for the CDR3 is TGCGCCAGCAGCTTGCGGGGGGGCACTGAAGCTTTCTTT. Encoded protein: CASSLRGGTEAFF.

A word on this clone: One end of the junction does not line up with germline, which may come from a read error. J is TRBJ2-6 and V is TRBV7-7, with D hard to call. CDR1 is SSHAT and CDR2 is FNYEAQ in the germline V gene (reference sequence). The CDR3 is 17 amino acids. This CDR3 reads CASSLEVSVPGANVLTF. DNA of the CDR3: TGTGCTAGCAGCTTAGAAGTGTCGGTACCCGGGGCCAACGTCCTGACTTTC.

The rearrangement uses TRBV7-7 and TRBJ2-3, with D possibly TRBD1 on 6 matching bases. This CDR3 has 15 amino acids. Germline loops: CDR1 SSHAT, CDR2 FNYEAQ (reference sequence). Trimming shortened V by 5 bases and J by 0 bases, and 12 bases separated the two germline ends. CDR3 sequence (DNA): TGTGCCAGCAGCCCCGGGACACCTAGCACAGATACGCAGTATTTT. Its translation is CASSPGTPSTDTQYF. The full variable domain, rest sourced from reference TRBV7-7 and TRBJ2-3, is GAGVSQSPRYKVTKRGQDVTLRCDPISSHATLYWYQQALGQGPEFLTYFNYEAQPDKSGLPSDRFSAERPEGSISTLTIQRTEQRDSAMYRCASSPGTPSTDTQYFGPGTRLTVL.

The chain links TRBV10-3 to TRBJ2-5; D not certain. V was trimmed by 4 bases and J by 3 bases, leaving 9 bases between them. The germline V gene encodes CDR1 ENHRY and CDR2 SYGVKD. There are 13 residues in the CDR3. This CDR3 is CAISVIEEETQYF. The CDR3 DNA sequence: TGTGCCATCAGTGTCATAGAAGAAGAGACCCAGTACTTC.